The present T cell receptor beta chain was sequenced within a study of response to subunit inactivated influenza vaccine. Study observations and caveats: There was a suggestion from the authors that each seasonal influenza vaccination recruits few new T cells.

This clonotype has ten or more counts. Its matching antigen is unknown. One entry per CDR3 protein, called by TCRdb with MiXCR from the RT-PCR reads. The top ten clones hold approximately 11% of a sample with more than 450,000 distinct CDR3 sequences, about 11% of them seen once. V was shortened by 6 bases and J by 3 bases, with 11 bases between the two germline ends. Per germline, CDR1 DFQATT and CDR2 SNEGSKA (reference sequence). CDR3 size: 13 residues. This sample also appeared in a second study, on T cells expressing NK-cell markers. As that report states: Making the TCR beta cDNA relied on 5'RACE template switching with UMIs. An anti-gamma-delta TCR antibody was added in several experiments. It restricted sorting to alpha-beta TCR-expressing T cells. Six or seven donors carried dominant NKG2C+ clonotypes that made up roughly 1.0-7.5% of their CD8+ T cells. There were four donors in whom these clonotypes also led the CD3+CD56-NKG2C+ fraction.

The chain is built from TRBV20-1 and TRBJ2-2, with D possibly being TRBD2 (5 bases). The specimen was PBMCs from blood, collected on the day of vaccination. The clonotype originates from a man aged 45-65 years who received an inactivated influenza vaccine. The CDR3 DNA follows: TGCAGTGCCAGGACTCTCTACACCGGGGAGCTGTTTTTT. Protein sequence: CSARTLYTGELFF.